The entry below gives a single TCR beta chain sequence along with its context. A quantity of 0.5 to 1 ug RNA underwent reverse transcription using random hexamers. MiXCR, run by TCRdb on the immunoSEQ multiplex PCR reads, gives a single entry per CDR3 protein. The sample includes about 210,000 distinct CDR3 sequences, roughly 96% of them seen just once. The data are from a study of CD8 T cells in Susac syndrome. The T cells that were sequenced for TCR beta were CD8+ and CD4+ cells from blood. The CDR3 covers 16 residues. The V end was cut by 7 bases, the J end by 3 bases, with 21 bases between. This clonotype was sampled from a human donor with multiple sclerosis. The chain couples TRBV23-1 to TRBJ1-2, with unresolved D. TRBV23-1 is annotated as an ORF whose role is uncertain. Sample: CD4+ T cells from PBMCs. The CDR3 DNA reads TGCGCCAGCAATGCGGTAGACTGCCAATATTACTATGGCTACACCTTC. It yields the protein CASNAVDCQYYYGYTF.